This passage covers 12 T cell receptor beta chains from one sample sequenced in a study of blood T cell repertoires in COVID-19. Data came from immunoSEQ multiplex PCR; TCRdb stores just in-frame clones and leaves some out. In the table there are roughly 230,000 clones, around four fifths of which are singletons. Material: peripheral blood. The receptor source for this set is a man between 40 and 49 years old with acute or convalescent COVID-19.

This clone was found once. The chain joins TRBV7-2 to TRBJ1-1; D gene ambiguous. Per germline, CDR1 SGHTA and CDR2 FQGNSA. The V gene lost 1 base and the J gene lost 7 bases, with 10 bases spanning the gap. This CDR3 region has 13 residues. CDR3 bases: TGTGCCAGCAGCTTAGTGGGAGGGTATGAAGCTTTCTTT. Amino acids: CASSLVGGYEAFF.

This clone has a handful of counts. Other DNA sequences from this sample encode an identical CDR3 as well. The chain joins TRBV12-3 or TRBV12-4 to TRBJ2-6; D remains ambiguous. The CDR3 covers 13 residues. The V and J ends lost 3 bases and 3 bases respectively, with 3 bases between them. The CDR3 DNA sequence: TGTGCCAGCAGTTTTAGTGGGGCCAACGTCCTGACTTTC. As protein: CASSFSGANVLTF.

The chain is built from TRBV4-1 and TRBJ2-3; 8 bases are a match to TRBD1. V trimming: 3 bases; J trimming: 1 base; junction bases outside the gene matches: 6. Germline V gene data show CDR1 as MGHRA and CDR2 as YSYEKL. The CDR3 totals 16 residues. The CDR3, as DNA: TGCGCCAGCAGCCAGGGCCAGGGGGCGGGCACAGATACGCAGTATTTT. Translation gives CASSQGQGAGTDTQYF.

The chain couples TRBV7-2 to TRBJ1-1, with 9 bases matching TRBD1. The germline gives CDR1 SGHTA, CDR2 FQGNSA. The CDR3 sequence is 14 residues long. V trimming: 7 bases; J trimming: 11 bases; junction bases outside the gene matches: 14. The DNA for the CDR3 is TGTGCCAGCAACTTTGGGATCACCGGGACAGGGGCTTTCTTT. Translating gives CASNFGITGTGAFF.

This rearrangement joins TRBV15 to TRBJ2-7; the match to TRBD2 covers 11 bases. Trimming removed 3 bases from V and 6 bases from J; junction bases left unmatched: 10. This CDR3 is 16 amino acids long. Germline values: CDR1 LNHNV, CDR2 YYDKDF (reference sequence). The CDR3 here is CATSRTSGIRSGEQYF. The CDR3 DNA reads TGTGCCACCAGCAGGACTAGCGGGATACGATCCGGCGAGCAGTACTTC.

The CDR3 reads CASSFAGGPNTDTQYF. The CDR3 bases are TGTGCCAGCAGCTTTGCGGGAGGGCCCAACACAGATACGCAGTATTTT. The chain uses TRBV11-2 and TRBJ2-3, with 9 bases that match TRBD2. The germline V gene encodes CDR1 SGHAT and CDR2 FQNNGV. The CDR3 length is 16 residues. V was clipped by 3 bases and J by 2 bases; unmatched bases: 6.

This sequence joins TRBV5-4 and TRBJ1-4; 7 bases are shared with TRBD1. The ends lost 9 bases at V and 4 bases at J; junction bases unmatched: 6. Germline V CDR1 and CDR2: SGHNT, YYREEE (reference sequence). This CDR3 is 13 amino acids long. The CDR3 nucleotides are TGTGCCACCGCGGACAGGATTAATGAAAAACTGTTTTTT. Amino acids: CATADRINEKLFF.

This chain connects TRBV2 to TRBJ1-2; 9 bases match TRBD1. V lost 7 bases and J lost 8; bases outside the gene matches: 5. Germline CDR1 is SNHLY and CDR2 is FYNNEI. The CDR3 spans 12 residues. As DNA, the CDR3 is TGTGCCAGCACTCGGACAGGGGAAGGCTACACCTTC. This gives the protein CASTRTGEGYTF.

CDR3 residues: CASSLQIEAFF. Written as DNA, the CDR3 is TGTGCCAGCAGCCTACAAATTGAAGCTTTCTTT. This chain links TRBV7-8 with TRBJ1-1; D gene unclear. This CDR3 spans 11 amino acids. In germline, CDR1 is SGHVS, CDR2 FQNEAQ. The ends were cut back, 5 bases at V and 7 bases at J, with 8 bases in the middle.

The chain carries TRBV18 and TRBJ2-3; tentative D call: TRBD2 (5 bases). V gave up 8 bases and J gave up 2 bases, with 17 bases separating them. CDR3 length: 15 residues. Germline V gives CDR1 KGHSH, CDR2 LQKENI. The CDR3 DNA sequence: TGTGCCAGCAGGACGGACGGGGAACTCACAGATACGCAGTATTTT. This sequence encodes CASRTDGELTDTQYF.

The chain has TRBV6-2 or TRBV6-3 and TRBJ2-1, with D maybe TRBD2 (6 bases). Trimming removed 5 bases from V and 0 bases from J, with 11 bases in between. CDR3 length: 15 residues. Per germline, CDR1 MNHEY and CDR2 SVGEGT. The CDR3 region is CASSNRGTSYNEQFF. CDR3 DNA: TGTGCCAGCAGTAACCGGGGGACCTCCTACAATGAGCAGTTCTTC.

This clone was detected a few times. The rearrangement joins TRBV5-1 to TRBJ2-3; TRBD2 matches 10 bases. With 3 bases clipped from V and 2 bases from J, the junction kept 6 bases outside the gene matches. The CDR3 is made up of 16 amino acids. Germline values: CDR1 SGHRS, CDR2 YFSETQ. In DNA, the CDR3 is TGCGCCAGCAGCTCCACACTAGCGGGACCCACAGATACGCAGTATTTT. It translates to CASSSTLAGPTDTQYF.